The clone carrying this T cell receptor beta chain was seen more than once but under ten times. Its antigen is undetermined. Researchers took RNA transcripts and amplified the TCR beta CDR3 regions from them. HTBI primers were the set used in a first-round RT-PCR of the TCR CDR3. TCRdb ran MiXCR on the multiplex PCR reads and lists one entry per CDR3 protein. The sample comprises fewer than 900,000 distinct CDR3 sequences, over 15% of which are singletons, and approximately 8.4% rests with the top ten. Disease duration under 2 months; hyperthyroidism patients were aged 18 to 65. Uncontrolled infection, other autoimmune disease, pregnancy and lactation each barred patients from inclusion. The source of the PBMCs was less than 12 ml of fresh peripheral blood. Germline trimming cut 8 bases from V and 4 bases from J; bases unmatched to any gene: 13. The CDR3 extends over 15 amino acids. Germline V gives CDR1 MNHNS, CDR2 SASEGT.

This record belongs to a study of T cells in Graves' hyperthyroidism and ophthalmopathy. Study results and limitations: Ophthalmopathy onset followed model prediction by a median approximately six months.

The chain uses TRBV6-1 and TRBJ2-7, with TRBD2 matching 8 bases. Material for sequencing was blood. The receptor was isolated from a man in his late teens or twenties with Graves' hyperthyroidism. The CDR3 nucleotides are TGTGCCAGCGGGACGGGAGGGCCATTCTCTTACGAGCAGTACTTC. It codes for CASGTGGPFSYEQYF.